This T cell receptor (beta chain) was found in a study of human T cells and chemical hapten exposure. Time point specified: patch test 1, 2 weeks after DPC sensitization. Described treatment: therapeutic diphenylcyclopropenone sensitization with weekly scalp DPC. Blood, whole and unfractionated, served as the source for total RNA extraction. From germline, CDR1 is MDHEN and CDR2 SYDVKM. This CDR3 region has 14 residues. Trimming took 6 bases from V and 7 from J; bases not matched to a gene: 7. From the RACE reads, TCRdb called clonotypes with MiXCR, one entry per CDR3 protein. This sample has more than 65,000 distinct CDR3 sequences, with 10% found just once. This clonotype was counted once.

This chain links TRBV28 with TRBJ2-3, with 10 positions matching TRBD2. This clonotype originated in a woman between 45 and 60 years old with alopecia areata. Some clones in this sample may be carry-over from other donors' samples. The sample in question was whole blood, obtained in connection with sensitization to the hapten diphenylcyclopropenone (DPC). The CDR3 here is CASRASGSRNTQYF. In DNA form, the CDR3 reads TGTGCCAGCAGGGCTAGCGGGAGTAGGAATACGCAGTATTTT.